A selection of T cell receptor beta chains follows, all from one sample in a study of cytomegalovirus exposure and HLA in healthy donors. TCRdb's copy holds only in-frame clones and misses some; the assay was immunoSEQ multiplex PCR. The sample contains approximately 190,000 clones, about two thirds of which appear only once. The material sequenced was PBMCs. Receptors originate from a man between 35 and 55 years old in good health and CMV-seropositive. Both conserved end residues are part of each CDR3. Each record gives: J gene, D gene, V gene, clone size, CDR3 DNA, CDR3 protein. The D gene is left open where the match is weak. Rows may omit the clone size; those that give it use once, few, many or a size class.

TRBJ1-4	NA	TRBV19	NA	TGTGCCAGTAGTGCCGGCGGATTGGGTGAAAAACTGTTTTTT	CASSAGGLGEKLFF
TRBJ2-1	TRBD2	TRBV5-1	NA	TGCGCCAGCGGACTAGCGGGGGGCCGAGCAAATGAGCAGTTCTTC	CASGLAGGRANEQFF
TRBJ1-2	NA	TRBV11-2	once	TGTGCCAGCAGCCCCGACCCCAGGCTAAACTATGGCTACACCTTC	CASSPDPRLNYGYTF
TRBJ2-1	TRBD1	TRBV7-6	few	TGTGCCAGCAGCTTAGGGGACAGGGAAGGTGGTGAGCAGTTCTTC	CASSLGDREGGEQFF
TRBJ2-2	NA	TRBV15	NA	TGTGCCACCAGCAGCGGACAGAACACCGGGGAGCTGTTTTTT	CATSSGQNTGELFF
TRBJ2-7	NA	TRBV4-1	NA	TGCGCCAGCAGCCCATTCGGGGACTACGAGCAGTACTTC	CASSPFGDYEQYF
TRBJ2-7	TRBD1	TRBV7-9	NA	TGTTCTAGCAGCCAGGGGACAGCCTACGAGCAGTACTTC	CSSSQGTAYEQYF
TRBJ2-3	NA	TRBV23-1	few	TGCGCCAGCAATAAGGAGGGACGGTTGGACACAGATACGCAGTATTTT	CASNKEGRLDTDTQYF
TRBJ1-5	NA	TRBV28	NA	TGTGCCAGCAGCCTCTCGGGGTATAGCAATCAGCCCCAGCATTTT	CASSLSGYSNQPQHF
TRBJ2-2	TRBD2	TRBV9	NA	TGTGCCAGCAGCATGCGGACTAGCGAAGCCGGGGAGCTGTTTTTT	CASSMRTSEAGELFF
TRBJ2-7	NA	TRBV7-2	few	TGTGCCAGCAGCTTAGTGGGTGTGACCAACGGGGGCTACGAGCAGTACTTC	CASSLVGVTNGGYEQYF
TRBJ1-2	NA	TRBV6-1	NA	TGTGCCAGCAGTGAACCAACCGACTTACGCGCGCCTAACTATGGCTACACCTTC	CASSEPTDLRAPNYGYTF
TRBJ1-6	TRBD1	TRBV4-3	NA	TGCGCCAGCAGCCAGGGACAGGGGAATTCACCCCTCCACTTT	CASSQGQGNSPLHF
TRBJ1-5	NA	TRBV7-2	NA	TGTGCCAGCAGCTTAAACAGCTTGCAGCCCCAGCATTTT	CASSLNSLQPQHF
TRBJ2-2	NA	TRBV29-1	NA	TGCAGCGTTGGGGCAGGGGTAGCCGGGGAGCTGTTTTTT	CSVGAGVAGELFF
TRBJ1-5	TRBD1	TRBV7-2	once	TGTGCCAGCAGCTTTCAGACAGGGGAACAGCCCCAGCATTTT	CASSFQTGEQPQHF
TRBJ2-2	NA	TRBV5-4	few	TGTGCCAGCAGCTTGGAACAGAACACCGGGGAGCTGTTTTTT	CASSLEQNTGELFF